This TCR beta chain derives from a study of blood T cells in healthy people across ages (dated by TCRdb to between 2014 and 2017). Broadly, across the study: In model experiments, template switching captured about one uniquely barcoded TCR beta cDNA molecule for every two T cells. To track age-related changes in TCR beta repertoire diversity, the study relied on deep sequencing normalized with unique cDNA molecular identifiers. Four age groups were formed from the donors: young (average 16 years), middle-aged (approximately 40), aged (over 55) and long-lived (about 80). The study analyzed two additional independent replicas of 1 million unique cDNA reads from the same blood draw for two donors, one aged 18 to 30 and one aged 80 or older. Findings and caveats that apply to the study as a whole: Estimates of total diversity from one million sequenced T cells were regarded as lower bounds and underestimates. Bulk unsorted PBMC profiling prevented conclusive comparison of naive and antigen-experienced compartments. Because the CMV infection status of the donors was unknown, age-related changes in expanded clonotypes may potentially have been confounded. Compared with the aged group, the long-lived group had more naive CD4+ T cells, fewer expanded clones and increased TCR diversity, a pattern suggesting age selection. The percentage of naive T cells measured by flow cytometry correlated strongly with observed TCR beta diversity. As age increased, observed TCR beta diversity per million T cells dropped in a roughly linear way, and a significant reduction was already evident by age approximately 40.

As regards this clonotype: Its antigen is not yet known. Nothing much larger sits one base from this clone, and base qualities are not available.

The approximately 39 donors, aged 6 to 90 years, were systemically healthy Caucasian individuals from Russia. Each donor gave roughly 9.5 milliliters of peripheral blood, collected into EDTA-treated Vacutainer tubes. Ficoll-Paque density-gradient centrifugation was used to isolate PBMCs, with at least 7 million obtained per sample. Total RNA was extracted from PBMCs with Trizol reagent, with at least 6 micrograms obtained per sample. For every donor, an aliquot of PBMCs went through flow cytometry to measure the percentages of naive CD45RAhigh/CD27high T cells. From V the trimming removes 3 bases and from J it removes 6 bases, while the gene matches leave 11 bases of the junction unaccounted for. The CDR3 holds 17 amino acids from the cysteine to the phenylalanine. Only CDR3 DNA remains: 51 bases, in frame from the first base. From a lookup of the germline V gene, CDR1 and CDR2 are SGDLS and YYNGEE.

Libraries came from 5' RACE. Data came from an Illumina HiSeq 2500. A second PCR of roughly 7 to 11 cycles was run with a J-beta primer mix and a sample-barcoded 5' primer. Each TCR beta cDNA molecule received a unique molecular identifier from a template-switch 5' adaptor carrying 12 random nucleotides. At least 2.5 million CDR3-containing paired-end reads were obtained from each sample. The Mint cDNA synthesis kit, primed by a TRBC-specific oligonucleotide, was used to synthesize first-strand cDNA from all RNA. After uracil-DNA glycosylase treatment, a first 18-cycle PCR used universal primers M1SS and BC2_uni_R on all cDNA. The authors processed their data as follows. For normalization, 1 million high-quality reads, each with a distinct molecular identifier, were randomly selected from each sample. Reads sharing molecular identifiers were discarded rather than binned into consensus sequences. MiTCR, with a Q25 quality threshold and the strictest error-elimination algorithm, was used for CDR3 identification, clonotype clustering and error correction. A nonparametric unseen species model using Euler transformation provided a lower-bound estimate of total TCR beta diversity. TCRdb handled the public reads itself, with Q25 trimming in fastp and clone calling in MiXCR, and kept productive beta chains. Every distinct CDR3 protein forms one entry, paired with its most common genes and DNA. TCRdb's processing, not the authors' own work, is the source of the V and J calls. A total of 500,000 to 550,000 distinct CDR3 sequences appear in this sample, 24% of them only once. The ten largest clones take up approximately 10% of the sample.

These same data were also listed under a study on T cells of mothers and their children. Looking at the second paper: The donors were nine systemically healthy Caucasian individuals, made up of three mothers and their six children. cDNA synthesis used all of the extracted RNA, with approximately 1.6 ug of RNA in each 15 ul reaction. In the second PCR, sample barcodes and 2-4 random nucleotides were introduced via the M1S primer. More than 8 million TCR beta CDR3 reads were obtained from each mother, and about 3 million reads were obtained from each child. Thymic selection shapes the output of TCR recombination in a similar way in related and unrelated pairs, and inherited differences have a minor effect. Normalized repertoire overlap was always found to be slightly, but never significantly, higher in related mother-child pairs than in unrelated mother-child pairs. With a sensitivity of about 100 clones per million clonotypes, no persistent microchimeric T cell clones were detected. To look for features that set related mother-child pairs apart from unrelated individuals, the researchers ran deep NGS to compare the TCR beta repertoires of mothers and children. The mean age was about 40 +/- 4 years for the mothers and around 11 +/- 4 years for the children. Libraries were sequenced on Illumina HiSeq 2000 with 100+100 nt paired-end reads after adapter ligation with NEBNext reagents. To avoid cross-contamination, the mother libraries and the child libraries were prepared a month apart and sequenced in separate runs. For each donor, somewhere between roughly 450,000 and 2,000,000 distinct TCR beta clonotypes were identified. Naive TCR beta clonotypes were estimated from low-frequency clonotypes matched to each donor's FACS-determined naive share, without sorting.

The V gene is TRBV9 and the J gene is TRBJ2-2; 10 bases in the junction line up with TRBD2. This clonotype was obtained from a boy younger than 18 in good health. The sequenced sample consisted of blood. The CDR3 in this case is CASSGLAGATTAGELFF. DNA sequence: TGTGCCAGCAGCGGCCTAGCGGGAGCCACGACGGCCGGGGAGCTGTTTTTT.